A selection of T cell receptor beta chains follows, all from one sample in a study of T cell clonotyping in hematopoietic cell transplantation. Here immunoSEQ multiplex PCR was the method, and the copy in TCRdb shows in-frame clones only, minus some. The data contain about 5,700 clones, roughly 90% of them singletons. The sample consisted of peripheral blood mononuclear cells, taken 100 days after allogeneic stem cell transplant. The receptors originated from a female patient aged 45-65 years who had an allogeneic stem cell transplant from an unrelated donor, so T cells may come from the graft donor. Some clones in this sample may be carry-over from other donors' samples. The CDR3 runs from the conserved cysteine through the conserved F or W.

v_gene	j_gene	CDR3aa
TRBV10-3	TRBJ1-6	CAISESRQAPSPLHF
TRBV27	TRBJ1-2	CASRGPLYGYTF
TRBV2	TRBJ2-7	CASRPAGRSEQYF
TRBV9	TRBJ1-1	CASSGITEAFF
TRBV19	TRBJ1-5	CASSKYNRDSQPQHF
TRBV5-4	TRBJ1-3	CASSLQGPPIRTIYF
TRBV2	TRBJ1-1	CASLDSNTEAFF
TRBV4-1	TRBJ2-1	CASSPGQGTYNEQFF
TRBV28	TRBJ2-2	CASSRGTGDTGELFF
TRBV6-1	TRBJ2-7	CASSAGTGGYEQYF
TRBV19	TRBJ1-1	CAIQSRGTEAFF
TRBV5-4	TRBJ2-7	CASSLGGAGRSYEQYF
TRBV30	TRBJ1-6	CAWETSAGSPLHF
TRBV19	TRBJ2-1	CASSIGVEQFF
TRBV6-5	TRBJ1-2	CASSYLDRATNYGYTF
TRBV10-3	TRBJ2-1	CAISEVSYNNEQFF
TRBV15	TRBJ1-4	CATSGGQGEEKLFF
TRBV19	TRBJ1-1	CASSIQRNTEAFF
TRBV2	TRBJ1-5	CASSEGSRPYGQPQHF
TRBV19	TRBJ2-2	CASSKRTSGGGNTGELFF
TRBV29-1	TRBJ2-6	CSVWPKLAYSRANVLTF
TRBV7-3	TRBJ2-7	CASRRLTDGSYEQYF
TRBV7-7	TRBJ2-5	CASSLGLAGGQETQYF